Listed below are T cell receptor beta chains from one sample, sequenced in a study of long-term antiretroviral therapy in people with HIV. Sequencing was performed with immunoSEQ multiplex PCR; in TCRdb, only in-frame clones are kept and a portion is missing. The sample yields about 16,000 clones, roughly 80% seen once. The sample in question was unsorted PBMCs, obtained 1.2 years before starting antiretroviral therapy. The receptors stem from a man aged 25 to 40 with HIV. Each CDR3 is given with its conserved first and last residue. D genes are given only for firm matches.

>TRBV5-4|-|TRBJ2-7
CAMGHISYEQYF
>TRBV18|TRBD1|TRBJ2-5
CASSPQGQQETQYF
>TRBV4-3|TRBD2|TRBJ2-3
CASSNAVGTSDSWRYF
>TRBV7-6|TRBD1|TRBJ2-7
CASSPGTAHSSYEQYF
>TRBV11-3|TRBD2|TRBJ2-1
CASSLGAQREDEQFF
>TRBV25-1|-|TRBJ1-1
CASSGLVGNTEAFF
>TRBV28|-|TRBJ1-4
CALGDGRNEKLFF
>TRBV18|TRBD1|TRBJ2-1
CASSPPGQWSYNEQFF
>TRBV7-6|-|TRBJ2-3
CASSWSGSPDTQYF
>TRBV11-2|-|TRBJ1-1
CASSLWSNTEAFF
>TRBV2|TRBD2|TRBJ2-7
CASGQREFEQYF
>TRBV10-3|TRBD2|TRBJ2-3
CAISVRTRSTDTQYF
>TRBV27|-|TRBJ2-7
CASRMVEGMYEQYF
>TRBV28|-|TRBJ1-1
CASSLLRGRLVNTEAFF
>TRBV10-2|TRBD1|TRBJ2-1
CASSPRGGQGSNEQFF
>TRBV5-4|-|TRBJ1-2
CASTPYTPGTGGYTF
>TRBV7-2|-|TRBJ2-3
CASSLFADTQYF
>TRBV7-8|-|TRBJ1-6
CASSLVLVSNSPLHF
>TRBV5-4|TRBD2|TRBJ2-1
CASSPRLALEGNEQFF
>TRBV11-1|-|TRBJ2-1
CASSFSGLDEQFF
>TRBV7-3|-|TRBJ2-3
CASSFTFTDTQYF
>TRBV21-1|-|TRBJ2-2
CASGGRRDTGELFF
>TRBV18|-|TRBJ2-7
CASSPGSSAFEQYF